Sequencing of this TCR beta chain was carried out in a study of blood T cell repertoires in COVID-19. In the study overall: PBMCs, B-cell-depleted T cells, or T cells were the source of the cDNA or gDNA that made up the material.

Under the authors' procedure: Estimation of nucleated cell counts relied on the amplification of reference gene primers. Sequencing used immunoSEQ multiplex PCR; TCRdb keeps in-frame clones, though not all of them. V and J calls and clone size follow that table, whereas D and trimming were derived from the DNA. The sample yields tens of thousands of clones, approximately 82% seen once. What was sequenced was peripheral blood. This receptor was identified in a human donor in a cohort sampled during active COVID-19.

CDR3 sequence: CASSSESGLLNTEAFF. The DNA of the CDR3 is TGTGCCAGCAGCTCCGAATCGGGACTCCTGAACACTGAAGCTTTCTTT. The rearrangement links TRBV7-9 to TRBJ1-1, with D possibly being TRBD1 (5 bases). This CDR3 has 16 amino acids. Trimming stripped 4 bases from V and 0 bases from J, with 15 bases between. Germline loops: CDR1 SEHNR, CDR2 FQNEAQ (reference sequence).